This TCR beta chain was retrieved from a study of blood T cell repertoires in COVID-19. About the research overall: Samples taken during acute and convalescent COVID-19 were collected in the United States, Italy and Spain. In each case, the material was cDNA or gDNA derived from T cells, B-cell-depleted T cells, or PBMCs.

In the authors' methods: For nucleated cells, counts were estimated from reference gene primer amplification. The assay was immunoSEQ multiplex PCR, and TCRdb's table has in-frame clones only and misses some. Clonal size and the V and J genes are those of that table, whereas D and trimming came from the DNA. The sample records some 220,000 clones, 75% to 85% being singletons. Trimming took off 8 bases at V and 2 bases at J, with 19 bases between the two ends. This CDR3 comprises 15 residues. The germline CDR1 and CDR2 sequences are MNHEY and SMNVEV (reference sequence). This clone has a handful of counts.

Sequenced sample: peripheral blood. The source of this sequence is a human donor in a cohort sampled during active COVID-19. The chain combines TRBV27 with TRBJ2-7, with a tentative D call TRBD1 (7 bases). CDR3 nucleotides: TGTGCCAGCTCCCTTCAGGGGGGCGACCCCTACGAGCAGTACTTC. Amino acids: CASSLQGGDPYEQYF.